The sequence of this T cell receptor beta chain was determined in a study of T cell repertoires in cytomegalovirus infection. Study details: Through public TCR beta signatures, both CMV infection and matching HLA type were indicated.

TCRdb redid the calling of the reads with MiXCR, one entry per CDR3 protein. This sample has about 830,000 distinct CDR3 sequences, with approximately 32% found just once. Points on this clonotype: The antigen is undetermined.

This sequence was found in a human donor in good health (CMV status not recorded). Some clones in this sample may be carry-over from other donors' samples. The sequencing here drew on cultured CD8+ T cells from PBMCs, taken from culture after CMV antigen stimulation.

The chain's CDR3 is CASSQGSVLATPQDTQYF. The CDR3, as DNA: TGCGCCAGCAGCCAAGGATCGGTACTAGCAACGCCCCAGGATACGCAGTATTTT. The gene calls are TRBV4-3 and TRBJ2-3; D is possibly TRBD2 (6 bases). In germline, CDR1 is LGHNA, CDR2 YSLEER. Trimming stripped 1 base from V and 6 bases from J, with 23 bases between. This CDR3 contains 18 residues.